The clone carrying this T cell receptor (beta chain) appeared a few times. The record originates from a study of cytomegalovirus exposure and HLA in healthy donors. The V gene's germline CDR1 is MDHEN and CDR2 SYDVKM. CDR3 length: 17 amino acids. V was trimmed by 7 bases and J by 0 bases, leaving 16 bases between them. Vbeta (60) and Jbeta (13) primers were used in the PCR. Sequenced by immunoSEQ multiplex PCR; TCRdb stores in-frame clones only, minus some. The sample has 100,000 to 150,000 clones, around 8.5% seen once; the top ten hold 4.5% to 5.5%. The V and J genes are TRBV28 and TRBJ2-6, with D possibly matching TRBD2 (6 bases). Sequencing used PBMCs. The clonotype was recovered from a man in his forties in good health and CMV-seronegative. The CDR3 region has the DNA TGTGCCAGCATTCCGGAGGGCGGGGACTCTGGGGCCAACGTCCTGACTTTC. Protein: CASIPEGGDSGANVLTF.